The present entry profiles one T cell receptor beta chain with its context. J was trimmed by 1 base and V by 4 bases; bases with no gene match: 4. The CDR3 is made up of 15 amino acids. Germline V gene lookup returns CDR1 SGHDT and CDR2 YYEEEE. The record originates from a study of shared T cell receptors in the human thymus. The assay was immunoSEQ multiplex PCR, and TCRdb's table has in-frame clones only and misses some. The data show hundreds of thousands of clones, roughly 74% seen once. This sample also belongs to another study, concerning human thymus T cells. That work adds: Donors were healthy Finnish babies undergoing corrective operations for congenital heart defects. During corrective heart surgery, resections were taken, and the thymus tissue came from them.

The J gene is TRBJ2-1, the V gene TRBV5-6, with 8 bases fitting TRBD1. The clonotype was recovered from a boy younger than two with a congenital heart defect. What was sequenced was thymocytes. DNA of the CDR3: TGTGCCAGCAGCCGGACAGGGTTTTCCTACAATGAGCAGTTCTTC. Translated: CASSRTGFSYNEQFF.